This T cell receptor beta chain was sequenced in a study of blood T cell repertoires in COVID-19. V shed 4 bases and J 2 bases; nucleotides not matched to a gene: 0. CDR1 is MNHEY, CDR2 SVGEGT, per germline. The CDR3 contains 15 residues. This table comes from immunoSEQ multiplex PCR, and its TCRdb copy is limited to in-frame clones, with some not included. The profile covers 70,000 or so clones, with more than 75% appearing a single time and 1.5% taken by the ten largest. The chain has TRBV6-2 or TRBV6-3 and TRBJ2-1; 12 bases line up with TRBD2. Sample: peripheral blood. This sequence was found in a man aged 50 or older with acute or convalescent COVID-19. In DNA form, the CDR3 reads TGTGCCAGCAGTTCTAGCGGGAGGGCCTACAATGAGCAGTTCTTC. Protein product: CASSSSGRAYNEQFF.